This T cell receptor beta chain was sequenced for a study of the immune and genomic landscape of osteosarcoma (dated by TCRdb to 2018 to 2021). In the study overall: The overall cohort comprised around 48 pediatric and adult patients with high-grade osteosarcoma, with a median age at diagnosis of 25 to 30 years (range about 5-90). Poor-risk disease was overrepresented in the cohort, as 73% of patients had an unfavorable pathologic response to standard therapy and around 70% had died. In the overall cohort, 50% to 65% of patients were male, and localized disease at diagnosis was presented by around four fifths of patients. To define immunogenic potential, the study profiled osteosarcoma specimens using whole genome, RNA and T-cell receptor sequencing along with immunohistochemistry and reverse phase protein arrays. The osteosarcoma immunogenomic landscape was characterized by integrating TCR sequencing results with transcriptome, protein array and immunostaining data. The goal of the study was to explain why immune checkpoint inhibitors have shown limited clinical activity in osteosarcoma. A few patients contributed a couple of samples from the same tumor site.

The ImmunoSEQ Assay (Adaptive Biotechnologies) was used to immunosequence the CDR3 regions of the TCR beta chain. On the authors' methods: The ImmunoSEQ Analyzer platform was used to export TCRB rearrangements, read counts, read proportions and gene usage. T-cell clonality was computed as 1 minus Pielou's evenness on productive rearrangements. In the clonal space homeostasis analysis, clonotypes were grouped as rare, small, medium, large or hyperexpanded (0.01 to 1 of the repertoire). TCR productive clonality was compared across immune clusters C1, C2 and C3 using the Wilcoxon rank sum test. Here the immuneACCESS table is served through TCRdb, limited to in-frame sequences with V and J called. Missing clones are a known gap in these copies; in checked studies unresolved V genes cover under half, and the rest lacks a known reason. Clone size and V and J calls were adopted from that table, with D and trimming inferred from the DNA. This sample lists some 260 clones; roughly 70% were detected once. The ten largest clones take up 15% to 20% of the sample.

Specimens were post-treatment primary, local recurrence and metastasis tumors from poor-prognosis patients. What the study reported, not specific to this receptor: TCR productive clonality was greater in the immune-hot C3 cluster than in the cold C1 cluster, although TCR productive clonality remained low overall. In five cases, the repertoire was dominated by a single hyperexpanded clone, and fewer than 100 T-cell clonotypes were detected in all five cases. No statistical method determined sample size because osteosarcoma is rare and all possible samples were collected. Productive TCR clonality was found to be low overall, with an average of 0.09 and a maximum of 0.3, which suggested limited T-cell clonal expansion. Matched blood was collected from only a couple of patients, alongside the frozen tumor specimens. Clonality benchmarks came from external normal skin and healthy peripheral blood data rather than matched normal tissue.

V and J lose 0 bases and 3 bases, and a span of 9 bases separates them. CDR1 and CDR2 (SGHRS, YFSETQ) derive from the germline V gene. The CDR3 holds 14 amino acids from the cysteine to the phenylalanine. The read is trimmed to its CDR3 DNA, 42 bases read in frame from base 1. This clone counts as hyperexpanded (1% or more). The target of this receptor is not known. Per-nucleotide qualities are absent, and no much larger clonotype sits a single base away. The chain is made from TRBV5-1 and TRBJ1-2; the D gene is unclear. Sequencing was done on a sample of tumor tissue from a local recurrence in the femur. What this sample's cell subset or site label stands for: locally recurrent osteosarcoma tumor. This clonotype originated in a man between 65 and 85 years old with osteosarcoma. The age is the age at diagnosis. The sequenced DNA is TGCGCCAGCAGCTTGGCCCGGGCGGACTATGGCTACACCTTC. This sequence encodes CASSLARADYGYTF.